The T cell receptor (beta chain) under discussion was sequenced for a study of cytomegalovirus exposure and HLA in healthy donors (dated by TCRdb to the late 2010s). Concerning the study at large: An earlier analysis of several hundred of the donors reported approximately 290 Gb of sequence data and some 100 million unique TCR beta sequences from about 200 million T cells. The aim of the study was to test whether cataloging public T cell receptors could identify signatures of past pathogen exposure. Rather than using new phenotypic data, the later analysis identified candidate immune exposures from TCR beta sequences and from how often those sequences occurred across donors. A later genetic analysis took genome-wide SNP genotypes for 398 of the 666 donors and used that subset as a discovery cohort. To predict cytomegalovirus infection status, the study brought together high-throughput TCR immunosequencing, statistical association of individual TCRs with disease status, and machine learning. Along with the approximately 600-subject first cohort, a separate validation cohort of over 90 different subjects was used. The genetic ancestry cluster associated with self-reported Caucasian donors included approximately 85% of the 300 to 450 genotyped donors. In an earlier analysis of several hundred of the donors, high-throughput TCR beta sequencing was used to judge whether each TCR beta V gene segment behaved as functional or pseudogenic. Class I and class II HLA loci were covered by the typing at four-digit resolution. All discovery cohort repertoires had been generated using a single sequencing platform. Among about 360 genotyped donors of the cohort, an average of about 240,000 unique TCR beta nucleotide sequences were sequenced per donor, around 20% of them non-productive. Because of strong linkage in the cohort, five DR-DQ haplotypes were treated as single units for association and clustering. Donor age, sex, ethnicity and CMV serostatus were compiled alongside the repertoire data. The study profiled the T cell repertoires of 500 to 800 subjects by immunosequencing and related them to cytomegalovirus serostatus. To study patterns of TCR occurrence, a later analysis re-analyzed previously published TCR beta repertoires from 550 to 800 donors and added high-resolution HLA genotyping. About 310 gigabases of sequencing data and tens of millions of unique TCR sequences were included in an early release covering 550 to 650 HLA-typed donors. Typing coverage differed by locus: A, B, C, DRB1 and DQB1 were typed in about 620-640 donors, DQA1 in about 500, DPA1 in some 570, and DPB1 in approximately 450.

Only a few counts were recorded for this clone. Its antigen is still unknown. Within one base of it there is no much larger clone, and no base qualities were kept. The CDR3 contains 14 residues, cysteine and phenylalanine counted. The retained sequence is limited to the CDR3, 42 bases, with the frame set at the first base. Here V drops 5 bases and J drops 7 bases, and the junction holds 9 bases not matched to any gene. Taken from the germline V gene, the CDR1 and CDR2 loops are MDHEN and SYDVKM. The library was prepared using the immunoSEQ multiplex PCR assay. The multiplex PCR relied on a mix of 60 forward primers for TCR Vbeta segments and 13 reverse primers for TCR Jbeta segments. Amplification of the CDR3 region of rearranged TCR beta genes was performed with a multiplex PCR assay on genomic DNA. Amplified TCR beta libraries were sequenced as 87-base-pair reads on the Illumina HiSeq System. The authors' pipeline ran thus. In a later analysis, some 80 million unique TCR beta chains were counted across the roughly 700 repertoires, and about 9.9 million of these chains were shared by at least two donors. Raw reads were error-corrected and collapsed into unique sequences by a nearest-neighbor algorithm in which closely related sequences were merged to remove PCR and sequencing errors. To assign V, D and J gene segments, CDR3 sequences were aligned to IMGT reference sequences. For a sequence to be retained, at least a six-nucleotide match to both a V gene segment and a J gene segment was required. Rearrangements were classified as productive when the CDR3 lacked stop codons and remained in frame with V and J, and all other rearrangements were classified as non-productive. Following IMGT convention, CDR3 was defined as the stretch from the second conserved V-encoded cysteine up to the conserved J-encoded phenylalanine. Sequences without an unambiguous match to a single V gene segment were excluded from the earlier analysis of about 600 of the donors. In an earlier analysis of several hundred of the donors, a V segment was called functional when productive rearrangements were above 56.7%, and segregating when the standard deviation between donors exceeded 5%. To diagnose cytomegalovirus status from the catalog of TCR beta chain sequences, a statistical classification framework was built. V and J gene assignment, in a later analysis, came from comparing TCR nucleotide sequences with IMGT/GENE-DB human TR gene sequences. The TCRdist pipeline was used in a later analysis to assign CDR3 sequences and most-parsimonious VDJ recombination scenarios. In a later analysis, every TCR beta chain was defined by the combination of its CDR3 amino acid sequence and its V-gene family, and reads without a unique V-gene family were dropped. A later analysis removed 592 highly shared, low-generation-probability nucleotide sequences to deal with suspected cross-contamination and a sequencing artifact. In a later analysis, a clonal expansion index for each public chain was calculated from normalized within-repertoire ranks of inferred template counts. Generation probabilities in a later analysis came from a VDJ recombination model fitted to out-of-frame rearrangements, and those results were checked against IGoR. A later analysis scored TCR-TCR, TCR-HLA and TCR-CMV co-occurrence with hypergeometric tests, applying a repertoire-size bias correction to TCR pairs. A later analysis estimated false discovery rates by permuting HLA or CMV assignments 20 times. A later analysis grouped co-occurring TCRs with DBSCAN, adding TCRdist sequence similarity when clustering within HLA-allele-positive subsets. For co-occurrence clustering, repertoires with fewer than 30,000 or more than 120,000 public chains were excluded, along with several repertoires with anomalous nucleotide sharing. TCRdb limited this immuneACCESS table to in-frame rearrangements with V and J called. A share of clones is missing; checked studies link under half to unresolved V genes, and the rest is unexplained. The DNA gave D and trimming, while V, J and clone size come from that table. The sample table lists roughly 80,000 clones, about 70% of them with a count of one. Under 7.5% of the sample is held by the ten biggest clonotypes.

The full study reports these points: Only TCR beta chains were sequenced in this cohort, and the absence of alpha or paired-chain data limited detectable features. In a later analysis, TCR association rates were found to vary across HLA loci, with the most associated TCRs seen for DRB1 alleles and the fewest for HLA-C alleles. A further reported finding was that TCR beta sequences accurately predicted the HLA-A and HLA-B alleles for most subjects in the first cohort. At a false discovery rate of 0.05, a later analysis linked roughly 17,000 TCR beta sequences to specific HLA alleles. The authors suggested that the approach could potentially be extended to other disease states and immunological phenotypes. In vitro tests confirmed that a few of the cytomegalovirus-associated TCR beta chains recognize cytomegalovirus antigens. Roughly uniform sequencing depth across donors was assumed in presence/absence analyses, although this assumption may not hold. While some public TCRs were present in many individuals, most TCR sequences turned up only very rarely across donors. According to a later analysis, parvovirus B19, influenza, CMV and Epstein-Barr virus appeared linked to several top co-occurrence clusters. The sequencing pipeline was judged likely to have produced a cluster of highly shared sequence variants as a technical artifact. The classifier was reported to diagnose cytomegalovirus status with high specificity and sensitivity in both the original cohort and the validation cohort. Some IMGT-functional V segments, including TRBV6-2 and TRBV6-3, could not be told apart with the 87-base-pair reads, so those segments were excluded. A total of 150 or so TCR beta chains were listed by the study as associated with cytomegalovirus. Compared with equally common non-associated chains, HLA-associated TCR beta chains in a later analysis were more clonally expanded and had lower generation probabilities. In a later analysis, most CMV-associated TCR beta chains were found to appear HLA-restricted, with HLA associations seemingly driven largely by CMV exposure. Strong co-occurrence of HLA alleles, especially DR and DQ, made assigning TCR associations to individual alleles difficult. Broadly in line with IMGT annotations, most TCR beta V segments showed up in productive rearrangements about 87% or about 30% of the time in an earlier analysis of approximately 600 of the donors. Immune exposure information for the cohort was limited to CMV serostatus. Correlated functional status among segregating V segments might reflect linkage disequilibrium, but an unknown experimental factor could not be ruled out. Because counts were too low, about 18 rarely observed V segments, including chromosome 9 orphons, were left out of the earlier analysis of some 600 of the donors. Compared with the 666-donor mean, donors in an Asian-associated ancestry cluster had fewer N-insertions in productive TCRs, according to a later genetic analysis. Because HLA typing was missing for some donors at each locus, association tests included only the typed subset. V-gene and J-gene trimming of TCR beta chains was associated with a missense DCLRE1C variant in a later genetic analysis, and the association was replicated in an independent cohort.

The cohort consisted of 600 to 750 healthy bone marrow donors. At the time of sampling, every cohort member was nominally healthy, though immune exposures that went unrecorded were likely present. The donor tested CMV seropositive and was one of the 289 seropositive cohort members. Every donor gave a peripheral blood sample, and the peripheral blood mononuclear cells from that sample were used for TCR beta sequencing. Genomic DNA extraction from the blood cell samples was performed with the Qiagen DNeasy Blood Extraction Kit. The receptor's source is a woman in her fifties or sixties in good health and CMV-seropositive. The V and J segments used are TRBV28 and TRBJ1-2, and 8 junctional nucleotides match TRBD1. The sequenced sample was PBMCs. Here the CDR3 is given as CASSPIGTGPGYTF. The DNA sequence reads TGTGCCAGCAGTCCAATCGGGACAGGTCCTGGCTACACCTTC.